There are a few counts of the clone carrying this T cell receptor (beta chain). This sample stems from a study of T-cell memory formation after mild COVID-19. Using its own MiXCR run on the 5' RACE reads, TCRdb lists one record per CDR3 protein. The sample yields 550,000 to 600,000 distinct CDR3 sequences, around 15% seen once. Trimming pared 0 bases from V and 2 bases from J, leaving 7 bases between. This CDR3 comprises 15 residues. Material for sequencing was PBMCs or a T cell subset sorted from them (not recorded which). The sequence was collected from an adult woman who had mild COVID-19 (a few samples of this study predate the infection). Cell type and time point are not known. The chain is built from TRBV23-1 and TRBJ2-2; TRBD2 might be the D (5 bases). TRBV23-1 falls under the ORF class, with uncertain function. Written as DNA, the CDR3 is TGCGCCAGCAGTCAATCCGGAGGCAACACCGGGGAGCTGTTTTTT. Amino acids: CASSQSGGNTGELFF.